This T cell receptor beta chain was obtained from a study of T-cell memory formation after mild COVID-19 listed by TCRdb under 2021. A note on the overall study: TCR sequence clusters from the two donors were found to be largely donor specific. Longitudinal TCRalpha and TCRbeta repertoire sequencing tracked T-cell clones expanding and contracting after mild COVID-19 in a couple of donors. Two young, previously healthy adult volunteers, one female and one male, were included in the cohort. Overall study results and their limits: SARS-CoV-2 specificity was not confirmed for the second-wave clones peaking on day 37. Contracting CD4+ clones were found mainly in CM and EM memory subsets, while CD8+ clones were enriched in EMRA. Only two mild cases were covered by the study, and larger cohorts that include severe cases with pre-infection samples were considered necessary. From day 15 to 85, contracting clones showed balanced CD4/CD8 phenotypes, whereas a second wave of clones that expanded from day 15 to 37 leaned towards CD4+. Some responding clones were detected in pre-infection memory, which suggested that pre-existing cross-reactive memory T cells had joined the SARS-CoV-2 response.

This clonotype was found a few times. The specificity of this receptor is unknown. No base quality values were provided; no much bigger clone lies one nucleotide off. The reads were generated on an Illumina NovaSeq 6000. cDNA libraries for TCRalpha and TCRbeta were prepared by 5'RACE using constant-segment primers, with sample barcodes and unique molecular identifiers added. Trizol reagent was used to extract RNA from every sample. The libraries were amplified in two PCR steps, and the second step added a second sample barcode and Illumina TruSeq adapters. Sequencing of the libraries was done on an Illumina NovaSeq, producing 2 x 150 bp paired-end reads. Under the source paper's analysis protocol: With migec v1.2.7, reads were demultiplexed and then collapsed into UMI-guided consensus sequences. Using mixcr v2.1.11, the UMI consensuses were aligned to TRA and TRB V and J templates and assembled into clonotypes. Clonotypes were classified as expanded or contracted when called significant by both edgeR and NoisET, with noise models trained on biological replicates. For edgeR calls, a false discovery rate-adjusted p below 0.01 and a log2 fold-change threshold of 1 were applied. PCA with hierarchical clustering of max-normalized trajectories of the 1000 most abundant clonotypes was used as exploratory dynamics analysis. Separately sequenced CD4+ and CD8+ repertoires were used to assign the CD4 or CD8 phenotype of responding clones. TCRdb passed the public sequencing reads through fastp at Q25 and MiXCR, retaining productive beta sequences. Under each unique CDR3 protein, matching rows form one entry showing the most common genes and DNA. For this entry, the V and J calls and clone size follow TCRdb and not the study's own pipeline. The sample table shows hundreds of thousands of distinct CDR3 sequences, and approximately 13% are seen once. Of the sample, 22% falls within the top ten clones.

PBMCs were isolated by Ficoll-Paque density gradient centrifugation. Trimming takes 4 bases from V and 8 bases from J, and the germline ends sit 11 bases apart. The germline V gene yields SGHNT for CDR1 and YENEEA for CDR2. The CDR3 runs 13 residues from the cysteine to the phenylalanine. CDR3 DNA is the only sequence kept; it has 39 bases, read in frame from the first base. The clonotype originates from a young man who had mild COVID-19 (a few samples of this study predate the infection). The sample titles of this study are shuffled in the database, so cell type and time point are left out; the donor was told from shared clones. In this chain, TRBV11-3 is recombined with TRBJ2-2, with no reliable assignment of the D segment. The sample was PBMCs or a T cell subset sorted from them (not recorded which). The DNA is as follows: TGTGCCAGCAGCTCACACACGGGTGGGGAGCTGTTTTTT. Translation gives CASSSHTGGELFF.